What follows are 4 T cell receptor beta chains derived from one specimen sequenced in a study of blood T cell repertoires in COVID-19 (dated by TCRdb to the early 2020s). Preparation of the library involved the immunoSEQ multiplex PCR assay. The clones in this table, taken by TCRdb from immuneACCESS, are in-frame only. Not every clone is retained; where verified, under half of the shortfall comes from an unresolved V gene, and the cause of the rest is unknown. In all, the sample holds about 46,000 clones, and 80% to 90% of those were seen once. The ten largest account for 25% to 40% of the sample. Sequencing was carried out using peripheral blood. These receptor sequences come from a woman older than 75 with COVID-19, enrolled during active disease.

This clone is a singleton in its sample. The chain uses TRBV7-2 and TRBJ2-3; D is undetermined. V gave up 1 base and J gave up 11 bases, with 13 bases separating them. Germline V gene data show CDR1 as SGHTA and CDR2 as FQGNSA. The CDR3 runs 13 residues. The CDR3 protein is CASSLDYERLQYF. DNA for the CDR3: TGTGCCAGCAGCTTAGATTACGAGCGCCTGCAGTATTTT.

CDR3 loop: CSGGEGNQPQHF. The CDR3 bases are TGCAGCGGGGGGGAGGGGAATCAGCCCCAGCATTTT. The chain links TRBV29-1 to TRBJ1-5; TRBD1 is a possible D gene (5 bases). CDR3 length: 12 amino acids. V was shortened by 7 bases and J by 4 bases, with 11 bases between the two germline ends. Germline V gene lookup returns CDR1 SQVTM and CDR2 ANQGSEA.

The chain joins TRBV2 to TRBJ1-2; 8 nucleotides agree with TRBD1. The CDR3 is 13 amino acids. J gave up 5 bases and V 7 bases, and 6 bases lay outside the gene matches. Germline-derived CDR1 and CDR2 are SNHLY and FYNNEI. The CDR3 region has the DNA TGTGCCAGCACCTACGGACAGGGTTATGGCTACACCTTC. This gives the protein CASTYGQGYGYTF.

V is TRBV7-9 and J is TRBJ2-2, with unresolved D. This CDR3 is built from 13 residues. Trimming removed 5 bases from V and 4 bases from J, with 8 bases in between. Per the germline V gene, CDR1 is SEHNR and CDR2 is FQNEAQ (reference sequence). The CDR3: CASSPSGTGELFF. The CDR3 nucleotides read TGTGCCAGCAGCCCGTCGGGCACCGGGGAGCTGTTTTTT.